One sample yielded the 18 T cell receptor beta chains listed below, sequenced in a study of blood T cell repertoires in COVID-19. TCRdb keeps only in-frame clones here, not all; method: immunoSEQ multiplex PCR. The repertoire holds about 68,000 clones, 86% seen once, with 7% to 8.5% in the top ten. The sequencing input was peripheral blood. The receptors were sampled from a man aged 25 to 40 with acute or convalescent COVID-19.

V is TRBV27 and J is TRBJ2-7; tentatively, D is TRBD2 (6 bases). Per the germline V gene, CDR1 is MNHEY and CDR2 is SMNVEV (reference sequence). The CDR3 consists of 15 residues. Trimming left V 4 bases short and J 1 base short, with 14 bases between. CDR3 amino acids: CASSSAGMGSYEQYF. CDR3 in DNA: TGTGCCAGCAGTTCTGCGGGGATGGGATCCTACGAGCAGTACTTC.

The chain couples TRBV9 to TRBJ2-1; 7 positions agree with TRBD1. The CDR3 totals 17 residues. Per the germline V gene, CDR1 is SGDLS and CDR2 is YYNGEE. The ends lost 1 base at V and 0 bases at J; junction bases unmatched: 7. CDR3 DNA: TGTGCCAGCAGCGTACTTACAGGGGCGAGCTCCTACAATGAGCAGTTCTTC. This sequence encodes CASSVLTGASSYNEQFF.

This clone appeared once. The chain employs TRBV27 and TRBJ2-7; D gene ambiguous. This CDR3 has 16 residues. CDR1 is MNHEY and CDR2 is SMNVEV in the germline V gene (reference sequence). With 5 bases removed from V and 5 bases from J, the gap between germline ends came to 22 bases. The CDR3 sequence is CASSNRLGGWLDEQYF. CDR3 coding DNA: TGTGCCAGCAGTAACCGTCTTGGCGGATGGTTGGACGAGCAGTACTTC.

This chain connects TRBV2 to TRBJ2-3; D call uncertain. V gave up 5 bases and J gave up 5 bases, with 8 bases separating them. The CDR3 consists of 12 residues. The germline V gene has CDR1 SNHLY and CDR2 FYNNEI. The CDR3: CASSPRGDTQYF. In DNA, the CDR3 is TGTGCCAGCAGTCCCCGCGGAGATACGCAGTATTTT.

The gene calls are TRBV18 and TRBJ2-1; perhaps TRBD1 as D (5 bases). The CDR3 is made up of 13 amino acids. Per germline, CDR1 KGHSH and CDR2 LQKENI. Trimming took 1 base from V and 13 from J, leaving 14 bases between them. CDR3 protein: CASSPQLGQGQFF. CDR3 DNA sequence: TGTGCCAGCTCACCACAACTCGGTCAGGGACAGTTCTTC.

The chain couples TRBV19 to TRBJ2-7, with D unresolved. The germline V gene encodes CDR1 LNHDA and CDR2 SQIVND (reference sequence). V shed 4 bases and J shed 1 base, with 8 bases lying between them. The CDR3 is made up of 13 amino acids. The CDR3: CASSTRQSYEQYF. CDR3 nucleotide sequence: TGTGCCAGTAGTACCCGACAATCCTACGAGCAGTACTTC.

Of note for this clone: At one of its ends the junction is not consistent with the germline gene, which may arise from a read error. The chain recombines TRBV4-3 with TRBJ1-1; D gene unclear. CDR1 LGHNA and CDR2 YSLEER come from the germline V gene. This CDR3 contains 15 residues. This CDR3 reads CASSQDPSGRGGAFF. DNA for the CDR3: TGCGCTAGCAGCCAAGATCCCTCCGGCCGGGGTGGGGCTTTCTTT.

The chain combines TRBV18 with TRBJ2-1, with D tentatively TRBD2 (6 bases). The V gene lost 3 bases and the J gene lost 4 bases, with 16 bases spanning the gap. The CDR3 has 16 residues. CDR1 and CDR2 (germline): KGHSH, LQKENI. The CDR3 DNA reads TGTGCCAGCTCACCGAGCGGGCCGACTAATTACAATGAGCAGTTCTTC. Translation gives CASSPSGPTNYNEQFF.

J is TRBJ2-7 and V is TRBV19, with 7 bases fitting TRBD1. The V gene end was trimmed by 5 bases and the J gene end by 4 bases; junction bases not matched to a gene: 5. CDR1 is LNHDA and CDR2 is SQIVND in the germline V gene (reference sequence). The CDR3 runs 13 residues. The chain's CDR3 is CASSSRQGYEQYF. The CDR3 bases are TGTGCCAGTAGTTCTCGACAGGGTTACGAGCAGTACTTC.

This chain uses TRBV19 with TRBJ1-4; the D gene is possibly TRBD1 (6 bases). V was cut by 5 bases and J by 0 bases, with 19 bases left in between. CDR3 length: 18 residues. The germline V gene has CDR1 LNHDA and CDR2 SQIVND (reference sequence). In DNA form, the CDR3 reads TGTGCCAGTAGTCCCACCTCGATACAGGGACCAACTAATGAAAAACTGTTTTTT. Its translation is CASSPTSIQGPTNEKLFF.

This chain joins TRBV7-9 and TRBJ2-7; TRBD2 might be the D (5 bases). CDR1 and CDR2 (germline): SEHNR, FQNEAQ (reference sequence). The CDR3 has 13 residues. V was shortened by 5 bases and J by 7 bases, with 15 bases between the two germline ends. The CDR3 nucleotides read TGTGCCAGCAGCCTGGGTCCGCGGAGGGAGCAGTACTTC. Its translation is CASSLGPRREQYF.

This clone was detected only once. J is TRBJ2-5 and V is TRBV27, with D possibly being TRBD2 (6 bases). The CDR3 length is 16 residues. Trimming pared 6 bases from V and 2 bases from J, leaving 19 bases between. Looked up from germline, CDR1 is MNHEY and CDR2 is SMNVEV (reference sequence). The CDR3, as DNA: TGTGCCAGCAGCCCCCTCGGCGGCGGGGTGCAAGAGACCCAGTACTTC. It encodes CASSPLGGGVQETQYF.

V gene TRBV4-1 combines with J gene TRBJ2-2; TRBD2 aligns across 11 bases. The CDR3 totals 16 residues. Germline V CDR1 and CDR2: MGHRA, YSYEKL. V lost 1 base, J lost 7 bases, and 5 bases stayed unmatched. The CDR3 nucleotides read TGCGCCAGCAGCCAAGGACTAGCGGGAATGGGCGGGGAGCTGTTTTTT. Translation gives CASSQGLAGMGGELFF.

The chain is built from TRBV30 and TRBJ2-7, with D tentatively TRBD2 (6 bases). The CDR3 has 11 residues. Germline CDR1 GTSNPN, CDR2 SVGIG (reference sequence). V was shortened by 3 bases and J by 5 bases, with 8 bases between the two germline ends. The CDR3 region is CAWSAGNEQYF. The CDR3 DNA reads TGTGCCTGGAGCGCGGGGAACGAGCAGTACTTC.

The rearrangement uses TRBV24-1 and TRBJ1-1; 9 bases are shared with TRBD1. With 10 bases clipped from V and 5 bases from J, the junction kept 10 bases outside the gene matches. The CDR3 spans 14 residues. CDR1 KGHDR and CDR2 SFDVKD come from the germline V gene. Here the CDR3 reads CATWTGVRETEAFF. The CDR3 nucleotides are TGTGCCACTTGGACAGGGGTGCGGGAAACTGAAGCTTTCTTT.

The count of this clone is one. The chain couples TRBV21-1 to TRBJ2-2; no DNA check was done on the table's D call, TRBD2. TRBV21-1 is listed as a pseudogene. CDR3 size: 16 residues. CDR3 loop: CASSKSRLAGTGELFF. In DNA form, the CDR3 reads TGTGCCAGCAGCAAATCTAGACTAGCGGGCACCGGGGAGCTGTTTTTT.

The chain recombines TRBV13 with TRBJ2-7, with a tentative D call TRBD1 (7 bases). The V end lost 11 bases, the J end lost 7 bases, and 18 bases lay between the germline ends. Germline CDR1 is PRHDT and CDR2 is FYEKMQ (reference sequence). The CDR3 covers 12 residues. The chain's CDR3 is CALGGGAGEQYF. CDR3 sequence (DNA): TGTGCCCTCGGAGGGGGCGCCGGGGAGCAGTACTTC.

CDR3 nucleotide sequence: TGTGCCAGCAGTTTGCCGACTGAACGCAACCATCAGCCCCAGCATTTT. It specifies CASSLPTERNHQPQHF. J is TRBJ1-5 and V is TRBV28; D unclear. The germline CDR1 and CDR2 sequences are MDHEN and SYDVKM. The CDR3 covers 16 residues. V was trimmed by 3 bases and J by 5 bases, leaving 17 bases between them.